This section outlines one T cell receptor beta chain sequence together with its context. The antigen it binds to is not known. No much larger clone exists at a distance of one base, and base qualities are not known. The identical CDR3 is also encoded by other nucleotide sequences in the sample. This specimen comes from a study of shared clonotypes between healthy human individuals (TCRdb year 2020). General notes on the study: Two women and a few men aged 18 to 49 years were included in the cohort. Per donor, three plates each were used for CD4 naive and CD4 memory, two for CD8 naive, and one for CD8 memory. Blood TCR repertoires of about five healthy adults were deeply sequenced to estimate repertoire size and the extent of clonotype sharing between individuals. To increase sequencing depth and limit assay-specific biases, TCR repertoire library preparation and sequencing were carried out by different laboratories using diverse techniques. Leukapheresis yielded between about 0.85 and 9 billion PBMCs per donor. Overall study outcomes, separate from this receptor: Sharing across a handful of donors was observed for about 5% of naive CD4, less than 4% of naive CD8, 2% to 2.5% of memory CD4, and about 0.39% of memory CD8 clonotypes. The small number of donors limited the genetic and exposure-history diversity represented. Sampling was restricted to blood, and TCR repertoires in tissue are likely to differ from TCR repertoires in blood. Naive subsets generally had larger estimated clonotype richness than memory subsets did. Incomplete sequencing was indicated by rarefaction of sorted-subset datasets, despite the large sequencing depth. Compared with non-shared clonotypes, clonotypes shared by all four sorted-subset donors had higher generation probabilities. Pairwise subsampling led to the expectation that sequencing depth would affect the degree of clonotype sharing among donors.

Donors were healthy HIV-negative adults with no recently reported acute infections or vaccinations. Only Caucasian adults living in Nashville, Tennessee, USA were represented among the donors. CD4+ T cells were enriched through magnetic negative selection, after which naive cells were positively selected on CD45RA and the remaining negative fraction served as the memory subset. After blood collection by leukapheresis, PBMCs were isolated using Ficoll-Histopaque density gradient centrifugation and then cryopreserved in the vapor phase of liquid nitrogen. Purity and quantity of every magnetically sorted T cell population were checked by analytical flow cytometry. Genomic DNA was isolated from each sorted fraction and quantified by UV absorbance on a Nanodrop 2000c. CDR1 is given as SGDLS and CDR2 as YYNGEE, both from the germline V gene. From the cysteine up to the phenylalanine, the CDR3 has a length of 14 residues. Left in the record is the CDR3 DNA by itself, 42 bases read in frame from the first base. The trim is 2 bases for V and 2 bases for J, with a gap of 8 bases between the germline ends.

TCR CDR3 regions were amplified from genomic DNA by multiplex PCR using the deep immunoSEQ assay. For each cell subset, the extracted genomic DNA was distributed evenly across all wells of several immunoSEQ 96-well plates, and each plate served as one replicate. For sorted subsets, 150 to 250 ng genomic DNA, equal to 30,000 or so T cell genomes, was loaded into each replicate PCR. Purified libraries were measured with a Qubit 3.0 fluorometer, size-checked on a Bioanalyzer 2100, and measured again with the KAPA Library Quantification kit. A separate single-read 150-cycle Illumina NextSeq 550 flow cell was used to sequence each immunoSEQ 96-well plate. As for how the authors treated the data: Because only junctional sequences without quality scores were contained in the immunoSEQ output, filtering matching that applied to full-length reads could not be performed. Sequences were annotated with PyIR, a Python wrapper for IgBLAST v1.9, and V/J genes and CDR3 were assigned using IMGT germline references. Reads were removed for weak V/J assignments (E-value above 1e-6), missing CDR3, stop codons, out-of-frame junctions, or ambiguous translated residues. V3J clonotypes were defined by identical inferred V gene, J gene, and CDR3 amino acid sequence. The percentage overlap between two repertoires was calculated by dividing the number of shared unique clonotypes by the size of the smaller repertoire. Richness of each repertoire was evaluated using RTK rarefaction, the Chao1 estimator, and Recon v2.1 estimates of unobserved clonotypes. OLGA was used to compute generation probabilities for all TCRbeta clonotypes that the gDNA method yielded from a few donors. This is the immuneACCESS table as TCRdb keeps it, with only in-frame sequences that have V and J called. A part of the clones is gone; compared with another copy, unresolved V genes explain less than half, and the rest is unexplained. V and J calls and clone size come straight from that table; D and trimming were deduced from the DNA. Recorded for this sample are about 2.4 million clones; around 90% of them occurred a single time. The ten largest clones add up to around 0.14% of the sample.

The rearrangement joined TRBV9 to TRBJ1-3, with the identity of the D gene unclear. The sample taken for sequencing was naive CD4+ T cells sorted from blood. The sample's cell subset or site label, decoded: CD45RA+ positively selected. The sequence came from a young man in good health. The CDR3 region: CASSVGRTGNTIYF. The base sequence is TGTGCCAGCAGCGTGGGCAGGACTGGAAACACCATATATTTT.